Below, 11 T cell receptor beta chains from the same sample are listed, as sequenced in a study of T cell responses to AZD1222 COVID-19 vaccine. The assay was immunoSEQ multiplex PCR, and TCRdb's table has in-frame clones only and misses some. The profile covers about 25,000 clones, with around 86% appearing a single time and around 7.9% taken by the ten largest. Source: peripheral blood, taken 28 days after the second AZD1222 dose. These receptors came from an adult who received the AZD1222 COVID-19 vaccine.

This clone appeared a few times. The chain combines TRBV6-5 with TRBJ1-3; D is possibly TRBD1 (5 bases). Trimming took off 6 bases at V and 3 bases at J, with 18 bases between the two ends. CDR1 is MNHEY, CDR2 SVGAGI, per germline. The CDR3 is 16 residues long. Written as DNA, the CDR3 is TGTGCCAGCAGCTACCCGAGGGGCGCGAGTGGAAACACCATATATTTT. It codes for CASSYPRGASGNTIYF.

The chain combines TRBV12-5 with TRBJ2-3, with 9 bases lining up with TRBD1. This CDR3 spans 15 amino acids. Losses at the gene ends were 6 bases for V and 1 base for J; bases not matched to a gene: 5. Germline assignment: CDR1 LGHNT and CDR2 FRNRAP. In DNA, the CDR3 is TGTGCTAGTGGGACTTGGACAGGGGGCACAGATACGCAGTATTTT. It yields the protein CASGTWTGGTDTQYF.

In DNA, the CDR3 is TGTGCCAGCAGCCAGACAGGGGGTGGAGGCACTGAAGCTTTCTTT. This gives the protein CASSQTGGGGTEAFF. The chain employs TRBV3-1 (or the pseudogene TRBV3-2) and TRBJ1-1, with 9 bases matching TRBD1. The CDR3 runs 15 residues. Unmatched junction bases numbered 6, after V lost 3 bases and J lost 4 bases. Germline V gene lookup returns CDR1 LGHDT and CDR2 YNNKEL (reference sequence).

The rearrangement links TRBV4-1 to TRBJ2-2, with 13 bases lining up with TRBD2. This CDR3 comprises 18 residues. Germline loops: CDR1 MGHRA, CDR2 YSYEKL. V dropped 4 bases and J dropped 0; count of bases not matched to a gene: 5. CDR3 sequence: CASSPGLAGPANTGELFF. The CDR3 nucleotides read TGCGCCAGCAGCCCGGGACTAGCGGGACCCGCGAACACCGGGGAGCTGTTTTTT.

The count of this clone is one. The rearrangement uses TRBV7-3 and TRBJ1-2; weak D call: TRBD1 (5 bases). V dropped 5 bases and J dropped 8 bases, with 18 bases sitting between them. The germline gives CDR1 SGHTA, CDR2 FQGTGA. The CDR3 runs 14 residues. The CDR3 sequence: CASSPRAGLDGYTF. The DNA of the CDR3 is TGTGCCAGCAGCCCCAGGGCGGGGTTGGACGGCTACACCTTC.

The rearrangement joins TRBV2 to TRBJ1-2, with 9 bases fitting TRBD1. Germline CDR1 and CDR2: SNHLY and FYNNEI. The CDR3 has 15 amino acids. Unmatched junction bases numbered 8, after V lost 5 bases and J lost 4 bases. CDR3: CASSFDRGNRYGYTF. CDR3 DNA: TGTGCCAGCAGTTTCGACAGGGGGAACCGCTATGGCTACACCTTC.

In nucleotides, the CDR3 is TGTGCCAGTAGTATTGGGAGCGGCGGGGGCGGGGAGCTGTTTTTT. This gives the protein CASSIGSGGGGELFF. The chain joins TRBV19 to TRBJ2-2; 7 nucleotides match TRBD2. CDR1 and CDR2 (germline): LNHDA, SQIVND (reference sequence). This CDR3 has 15 residues. Trimming took 3 bases from V and 7 from J; bases not matched to a gene: 8.

The V call is TRBV3-1 (or the pseudogene TRBV3-2), the J call TRBJ1-2; D gene ambiguous. V lost 4 bases and J 4 bases, leaving 13 bases between the germline ends. The CDR3 runs 14 residues. CDR1 is LGHDT, CDR2 YNNKEL, per germline (reference sequence). CDR3 sequence reads: CASSLAGSPYGYTF. The CDR3 nucleotides read TGTGCCAGCAGCCTGGCGGGGTCCCCCTATGGCTACACCTTC.

V gene TRBV30 combines with J gene TRBJ2-3; TRBD1 might be the D (6 bases). The V gene lost 4 bases and the J gene lost 4 bases, with 6 bases spanning the gap. This CDR3 region has 11 residues. Germline assignment: CDR1 GTSNPN and CDR2 SVGIG (reference sequence). The CDR3 here is CAWTGADTQYF. CDR3 sequence (DNA): TGTGCCTGGACAGGGGCAGATACGCAGTATTTT.

The V gene is TRBV5-1, the J gene TRBJ1-5, with TRBD1 matching over 7 bases. V was pared by 1 base and J by 5 bases, with 3 bases of the junction left unmatched. CDR3 length equals 14 residues. CDR1 and CDR2 (germline): SGHRS, YFSETQ. CDR3 in DNA: TGCGCCAGCAGCTTGACAGGGGCGGATCAGCCCCAGCATTTT. Residues: CASSLTGADQPQHF.

V is TRBV19 and J is TRBJ2-3; D might be TRBD2 (5 bases). V dropped 2 bases and J dropped 8 bases, with 5 bases sitting between them. This CDR3 spans 11 amino acids. CDR1 is LNHDA and CDR2 is SQIVND in the germline V gene (reference sequence). The CDR3 loop is CASSIRGTQYF. The DNA of the CDR3 is TGTGCCAGTAGTATACGGGGTACGCAGTATTTT.